Below, one T cell receptor (beta chain) is given with its context. This specimen belongs to a study of T cell changes during pregnancy in multiple sclerosis. V dropped 0 bases and J dropped 1 base, with 7 bases sitting between them. Germline CDR1 SGHRS, CDR2 YFSETQ. The CDR3 is 14 amino acids. TCRdb's copy holds only in-frame clones and misses some; the assay was immunoSEQ multiplex PCR. The data show 40,000 or so clones, about 90% seen once. Sequenced here: CD4+ T cells from peripheral blood mononuclear cells, sampled before pregnancy. This chain joins TRBV5-1 and TRBJ1-1; D is ambiguous. The TCR originated in a female donor with multiple sclerosis, enrolled in a pregnancy study. CDR3 protein: CASSLVGRNTEAFF. The CDR3 region has the DNA TGCGCCAGCAGCTTGGTGGGCAGGAACACTGAAGCTTTCTTT.